This is a list of T cell receptor beta chains from one sample in a study of blood T cell repertoires in COVID-19. Repertoires were generated with immunoSEQ multiplex PCR, while TCRdb's copy carries only in-frame clones and drops some. Among approximately 100,000 clones, over 75% were seen once, and the ten largest hold about 16%. Material: peripheral blood. These TCRs come from a woman older than 75 with active or convalescent COVID-19. The CDR3 runs from the conserved cysteine through the conserved F or W. A D gene is named only where the DNA matches it firmly. Only some rows state a clone size, as once, few, many or a class for expanded clones.

v_call	clone_size	d_call	j_call	cdr3_aa	cdr3_nt
TRBV19	NA	NA	TRBJ2-7	CASSIEHSLSYEQYF	TGTGCCAGTAGTATAGAGCACAGCTTGTCCTACGAGCAGTACTTC
TRBV28	NA	TRBD1	TRBJ2-4	CASGGQENIQYF	TGTGCCAGCGGGGGACAGGAAAACATTCAGTACTTC
TRBV5-4	NA	TRBD2	TRBJ2-7	CASSHATRGVYEQYF	TGTGCCAGCAGCCACGCTACTCGGGGGGTTTACGAGCAGTACTTC
TRBV2	NA	NA	TRBJ1-6	CASVEEPSSPLHF	TGTGCCAGCGTGGAGGAACCCAGTTCACCCCTCCACTTT
TRBV4-2	NA	TRBD2	TRBJ2-1	CASSQEPSSGGTGNEQFF	TGTGCCAGCAGCCAAGAACCGTCTAGCGGGGGAACGGGGAATGAGCAGTTCTTC
TRBV19	NA	TRBD1	TRBJ1-2	CASGIPDRTYGYTF	TGTGCCAGTGGAATTCCGGACAGGACCTATGGCTACACCTTC
TRBV7-9	NA	NA	TRBJ2-5	CASSTGQMYQETQYF	TGTGCCAGCAGCACAGGACAGATGTACCAAGAGACCCAGTACTTC
TRBV7-3	few	NA	TRBJ2-6	CASSEKQGANVLTF	TGTGCCAGCAGCGAAAAACAGGGAGCCAACGTCCTGACTTTC
TRBV5-6	NA	NA	TRBJ2-5	CASSYRTGREEETQYF	TGTGCCAGCAGCTATAGGACAGGGAGGGAGGAAGAGACCCAGTACTTC
TRBV18	NA	NA	TRBJ2-2	CASSPPGLALGGELFF	TGTGCCAGCTCACCACCGGGACTGGCGTTGGGCGGGGAGCTGTTTTTT
TRBV5-1	NA	NA	TRBJ2-7	CASSSTYEQYF	TGCGCCAGCAGCAGTACTTACGAGCAGTACTTC
TRBV28	NA	TRBD1	TRBJ1-4	CASTRGNRGNEKLFF	TGTGCCAGCACCCGAGGGAACAGGGGGAATGAAAAACTGTTTTTT
TRBV5-1	NA	TRBD2	TRBJ2-7	CASSSGEGRYEQYF	TGCGCCAGCAGTTCCGGGGAGGGACGCTACGAGCAGTACTTC
TRBV5-5	NA	TRBD1	TRBJ1-6	CASSLLVQGDSPLHF	TGTGCCAGCAGCTTGTTGGTACAGGGGGACTCACCCCTCCACTTT
TRBV7-2	NA	TRBD2	TRBJ2-1	CASSVTSGTLNEQFF	TGTGCCAGCAGCGTGACTAGCGGGACCCTAAATGAGCAGTTCTTC
TRBV19	NA	TRBD1	TRBJ1-5	CASSTGTGGINPQHF	TGTGCCAGTAGTACTGGGACAGGCGGCATCAACCCCCAGCATTTT
TRBV10-3	NA	TRBD1	TRBJ2-5	CAISDPSGTGWGQYF	TGTGCCATCAGTGACCCCTCCGGGACAGGGTGGGGCCAGTACTTC
TRBV11-2	NA	TRBD1	TRBJ2-2	CASSSGTENTGELFF	TGTGCCAGCAGCTCAGGGACAGAGAACACCGGGGAGCTGTTTTTT
TRBV7-3	NA	TRBD1	TRBJ2-1	CASSTDRGEYNEQFF	TGTGCCAGCAGCACGGACAGGGGGGAATACAATGAGCAGTTCTTC
TRBV27	NA	TRBD2	TRBJ2-5	CASSFKRGVQETQYF	TGTGCCAGCAGTTTTAAGCGGGGGGTCCAAGAGACCCAGTACTTC
TRBV24-1	NA	NA	TRBJ2-7	CATSDYRANEQYF	TGTGCCACCAGTGATTACAGGGCGAACGAGCAGTACTTC
TRBV3-1/TRBV3-2	few	NA	TRBJ1-6	CASSQDSYNSPLHF	TGTGCCAGCAGCCAGGACAGCTATAATTCACCCCTCCACTTT
TRBV11-2	NA	NA	TRBJ2-7	CASSLWGQGYEQYF	TGTGCCAGCAGCTTATGGGGGCAAGGGTACGAGCAGTACTTC
TRBV29-1	once	TRBD1	TRBJ2-3	CSVEVTGADTQYF	TGCAGCGTTGAGGTGACAGGGGCAGATACGCAGTATTTT
TRBV11-2	NA	NA	TRBJ2-1	CASSLDLSGSQFF	TGTGCCAGCAGCTTAGATTTGAGCGGTTCACAGTTCTTC
TRBV19	NA	NA	TRBJ1-1	CASSILGGTQRAFF	TGTGCCAGTAGTATCCTCGGGGGGACTCAAAGGGCTTTCTTT
TRBV5-1	few	TRBD2	TRBJ2-3	CASSLDRGGADTQYF	TGCGCCAGCAGCTTGGATCGGGGGGGTGCAGATACGCAGTATTTT
TRBV15	NA	TRBD1	TRBJ1-2	CATSPSGQSQGYTF	TGTGCCACCAGCCCCTCGGGACAGAGTCAGGGCTACACCTTC
TRBV7-6	NA	NA	TRBJ2-1	CASSLTGATYNEQFF	TGTGCCAGCAGCTTAACGGGTGCGACCTACAATGAGCAGTTCTTC
TRBV27	NA	TRBD1	TRBJ2-4	CASSLRQGATKNIQYF	TGTGCCAGCAGTTTACGGCAGGGGGCGACCAAAAACATTCAGTACTTC
TRBV9	NA	NA	TRBJ2-5	CASSVAGGSGETQYF	TGTGCCAGCAGCGTAGCGGGGGGCTCGGGAGAGACCCAGTACTTC
TRBV2	NA	TRBD1	TRBJ1-2	CASSRDRLYGYTF	TGTGCCAGCAGCCGGGACAGGTTATATGGCTACACCTTC
TRBV28	NA	NA	TRBJ1-6	CASSLGYRRKLHF	TGTGCCAGCAGTTTAGGGTACAGGCGAAAACTCCACTTT
TRBV9	NA	NA	TRBJ1-4	CASSVGGTPWEKLFF	TGTGCCAGCAGCGTGGGGGGGACCCCATGGGAAAAACTGTTTTTT
TRBV10-3	NA	TRBD2	TRBJ2-1	CATSGGTSGGYNEQFF	TGTGCCACAAGTGGGGGGACTAGCGGGGGATACAATGAGCAGTTCTTC
TRBV12-5	NA	TRBD1	TRBJ1-4	CASGTGTGEKLFF	TGTGCTAGTGGTACCGGGACAGGGGAAAAACTGTTTTTT
TRBV7-2	NA	TRBD2	TRBJ2-5	CASSLIVLSGGARETQYF	TGTGCCAGCAGCTTAATAGTCCTTAGCGGGGGGGCGCGGGAGACCCAGTACTTC
TRBV6-1	NA	TRBD1	TRBJ2-7	CASSEGLWTGESYEQYF	TGTGCCAGCAGTGAGGGATTGTGGACAGGGGAATCCTACGAGCAGTACTTC
TRBV5-1	few	NA	TRBJ2-7	CASTLGSRRNYEQYF	TGCGCCAGCACCCTAGGTAGCAGACGAAACTACGAGCAGTACTTC
TRBV6-5	NA	NA	TRBJ2-2	CASMRGKNTGELFF	TGTGCCAGCATGCGGGGAAAAAACACCGGGGAGCTGTTTTTT
TRBV9	NA	TRBD2	TRBJ2-2	CASSVGGRANTGELFF	TGTGCCAGCAGCGTCGGCGGGAGGGCCAACACCGGGGAGCTGTTTTTT
TRBV5-4	few	TRBD1	TRBJ2-7	CASSLDQGAHEQYF	TGTGCCAGCAGCTTGGACCAGGGGGCACACGAGCAGTACTTC
TRBV29-1	once	TRBD1	TRBJ2-5	CSVGRGQETQYF	TGCAGCGTAGGCAGGGGGCAAGAGACCCAGTACTTC
TRBV3-1/TRBV3-2	NA	TRBD2	TRBJ2-3	CASSPGLAGADTQYF	TGTGCCAGCAGCCCCGGACTAGCGGGAGCAGATACGCAGTATTTT
TRBV5-6	NA	NA	TRBJ1-2	CASSRVDWGHGYTF	TGTGCCAGCAGCCGGGTTGATTGGGGCCATGGCTACACCTTC
TRBV4-3	NA	NA	TRBJ1-4	CASSQTGATNEKLFF	TGCGCCAGCAGCCAAACAGGTGCAACTAATGAAAAACTGTTTTTT
TRBV7-2	NA	TRBD1	TRBJ1-5	CASSSGQAPQPQHF	TGTGCCAGCAGCTCGGGACAGGCGCCACAGCCCCAGCATTTT
TRBV19	NA	TRBD1	TRBJ1-3	CASSPRGGFSGNTIYF	TGTGCCAGTAGTCCCCGAGGGGGCTTCTCTGGAAACACCATATATTTT
TRBV30	NA	TRBD2	TRBJ2-5	CAWNSGTSEGETQYF	TGTGCCTGGAATTCTGGGACTAGCGAAGGAGAGACCCAGTACTTC